This TCR beta chain was documented in a study of CD8 T cells in ankylosing spondylitis. Findings and limits, study-wide: Matched ankylosing spondylitis synovial fluid reportedly contained a significantly enriched population of disease-linked clones. In peripheral blood, disease-linked CD8+ clones occurred at relatively low frequencies. A motif in TCR beta, a set of 8 or 9 highly homologous variants, appeared characteristic of ankylosing spondylitis blood.

5'-RACE, quantitative and with molecular barcodes, yielded the TCR beta libraries. Each CDR3 protein is one row after TCRdb ran MiXCR on the 5' RACE reads. Counted here are around 120,000 distinct CDR3 sequences, 9.3% occurring once; the ten biggest clones make up 2.5% to 3.5%. This clonotype came up many times. Its antigen is as yet unknown. The sequenced sample was blood, either unsorted or a sorted T cell fraction (not recorded which). This clonotype originated in a male donor with ankylosing spondylitis or in good health (not recorded which).

The CDR3: CSVGNRDQPQHF. The CDR3 DNA reads as TGCAGCGTTGGCAACAGGGATCAGCCCCAGCATTTT. The chain joins TRBV29-1 to TRBJ1-5; perhaps TRBD1 as D (6 bases). Trimming removed 4 bases from V and 5 bases from J, with 9 bases in between. Germline V lookup: CDR1 SQVTM, CDR2 ANQGSEA. The CDR3 runs to 12 residues. Full variable domain (rest looked up from reference TRBV29-1 and TRBJ1-5): SAVISQKPSRDICQRGTSLTIQCQVDSQVTMMFWYRQQPGQSLTLIATANQGSEATYESGFVIDKFPISRPNLTFSTLTVSNMSPEDSSIYLCSVGNRDQPQHFGDGTRLSIL.